This record concerns one T cell receptor beta chain sequence. Methods used by the authors: How many nucleated cells were present was estimated from reference gene primer amplification. TCRdb's copy holds only in-frame clones and misses some; the assay was immunoSEQ multiplex PCR. V, J and clone size reflect that table, while D and trimming were determined from the DNA. The sample consists of 45,000 to 75,000 clones, 85% to 90% of them appearing once. This entry comes from a study of blood T cell repertoires in COVID-19. As for the study in general: Collection of acute and convalescent COVID-19 samples took place in the United States, Italy and Spain. T cells, B-cell-depleted T cells, or PBMCs supplied cDNA or gDNA.

The germline V gene encodes CDR1 MNHEY and CDR2 SMNVEV (reference sequence). Trimming took 5 bases from V and 0 from J, leaving 11 bases between them. CDR3 length equals 14 residues. Material for sequencing was peripheral blood. The chain employs TRBV27 and TRBJ2-7; no clear D. This TCR was recovered from a man in his sixties with acute or convalescent COVID-19. DNA of the CDR3: TGTGCCAGCAGTATTCAAGTAGCCTCCTACGAGCAGTACTTC. The encoded protein is CASSIQVASYEQYF.